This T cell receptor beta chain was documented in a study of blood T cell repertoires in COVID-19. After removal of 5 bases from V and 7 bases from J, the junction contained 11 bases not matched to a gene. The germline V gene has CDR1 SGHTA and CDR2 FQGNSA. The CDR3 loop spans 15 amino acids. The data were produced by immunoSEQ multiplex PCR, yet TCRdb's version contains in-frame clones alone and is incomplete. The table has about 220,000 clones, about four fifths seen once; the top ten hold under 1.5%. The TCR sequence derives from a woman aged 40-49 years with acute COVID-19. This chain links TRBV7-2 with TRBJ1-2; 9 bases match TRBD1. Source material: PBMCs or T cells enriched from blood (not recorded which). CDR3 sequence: CASSIQQGATGGYTF. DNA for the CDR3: TGTGCCAGCAGCATTCAACAGGGGGCGACTGGTGGCTACACCTTC. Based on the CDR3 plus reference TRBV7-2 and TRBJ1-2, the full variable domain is GAGVSQSPSNKVTEKGKDVELRCDPISGHTALYWYRQSLGQGLEFLIYFQGNSAPDKSGLPSDRFSAERTGGSVSTLTIQRTQQEDSAVYLCASSIQQGATGGYTFGSGTRLTVV.